The 23 T cell receptor beta chains below come from one sample, sequenced in a study of blood T cell repertoires in COVID-19. The method was immunoSEQ multiplex PCR; TCRdb's version includes in-frame clones alone and lacks a portion of them. Among 50,000 to 60,000 clones listed, 90% were seen once. Sequencing was performed on peripheral blood. The receptors derive from a man aged 35-49 years with acute or convalescent COVID-19.

This clone occurred once. This chain links TRBV4-1 with TRBJ2-7; D remains unclear. Germline-derived CDR1 and CDR2 are MGHRA and YSYEKL. V lost 4 bases, J lost 0 bases, and 13 bases lay in between. The CDR3 length is 15 residues. CDR3 bases: TGCGCCAGCAGCCCCACGATTGAGAGCTCCTACGAGCAGTACTTC. It is translated as CASSPTIESSYEQYF.

The chain joins TRBV5-6 to TRBJ1-5; D is possibly TRBD1 (6 bases). The CDR3 totals 15 residues. The ends were cut back, 4 bases at V and 0 bases at J, with 11 bases in the middle. CDR1 is SGHDT, CDR2 YYEEEE, per germline. CDR3 DNA sequence: TGTGCCAGCAGCAGAGGGGGAAGTAGCAATCAGCCCCAGCATTTT. Translating it yields CASSRGGSSNQPQHF.

This clone was picked up one time. This chain joins TRBV28 and TRBJ1-5; D is unresolved. V lost 4 bases and J lost 4, with 5 bases in between. The CDR3 runs 12 residues. Germline V gives CDR1 MDHEN, CDR2 SYDVKM. DNA for the CDR3: TGTGCCAGCAGTTCTACTAATCAGCCCCAGCATTTT. It yields the protein CASSSTNQPQHF.

The chain uses TRBV28 and TRBJ2-1; no firm D call. Between the trimmed V and J ends, which lost 2 bases and 0 bases, there was a span of 5 bases. Germline V lookup: CDR1 MDHEN, CDR2 SYDVKM. The CDR3 consists of 14 residues. The CDR3 DNA reads TGTGCCAGCAGTTTACCCGGCTCCTACAATGAGCAGTTCTTC. This codes for CASSLPGSYNEQFF.

The chain has TRBV10-2 and TRBJ1-2; TRBD1 aligns across 7 bases. This CDR3 comprises 13 residues. CDR1 and CDR2 from the germline V gene are WSHSY and SAAADI. V shed 0 bases, J shed 9 bases, and the junction held 4 bases outside the gene matches. The DNA of the CDR3 is TGCGCCAGCAGTGAGTCGCAGGGGGTGAGCTACACCTTC. This gives the protein CASSESQGVSYTF.

V and J are TRBV11-2 and TRBJ2-7; the D gene is possibly TRBD2 (5 bases). Trimming stripped 6 bases from V and 7 bases from J, with 16 bases between. Germline CDR1 SGHAT, CDR2 FQNNGV. The CDR3 spans 13 residues. The DNA of the CDR3 is TGTGCCAGCAGTAGTAGACGCCGCGGGGAGCAGTACTTC. Encoded protein: CASSSRRRGEQYF.

DNA of the CDR3: TGTGCCAGCGGCCGCGGGAGTACGAACGAGCAGTACTTC. Residues: CASGRGSTNEQYF. V is TRBV11-2 and J is TRBJ2-7, with TRBD2 matching 7 bases. The CDR3 loop spans 13 amino acids. Germline assignment: CDR1 SGHAT and CDR2 FQNNGV. V was pared by 8 bases and J by 5 bases, with 9 bases of the junction left unmatched.

The chain uses TRBV5-1 and TRBJ1-1; 7 positions agree with TRBD1. V was pared by 2 bases and J by 1 base, with 8 bases of the junction left unmatched. This CDR3 spans 16 amino acids. Germline V CDR1 and CDR2: SGHRS, YFSETQ. CDR3 sequence reads: CASSFQGVGSNTEAFF. The CDR3, as DNA: TGCGCCAGCAGCTTTCAGGGGGTAGGATCGAACACTGAAGCTTTCTTT.

The rearrangement uses TRBV7-8 and TRBJ2-7, with 11 bases fitting TRBD2. This CDR3 spans 15 amino acids. The germline V gene has CDR1 SGHVS and CDR2 FQNEAQ. The V gene end was trimmed by 5 bases and the J gene end by 4 bases; junction bases not matched to a gene: 7. The CDR3 spells CASSPTSGSSYEQYF. CDR3 nucleotide sequence: TGTGCCAGCAGCCCTACTAGCGGGAGTTCGTACGAGCAGTACTTC.

The V call is TRBV6-5, the J call TRBJ1-5, with D uncertain. Germline V lookup: CDR1 MNHEY, CDR2 SVGAGI. Trimming pared 5 bases from V and 6 bases from J, leaving 11 bases between. The CDR3 runs to 13 residues. The CDR3 sequence: CASSREGGQPQHF. In DNA, the CDR3 is TGTGCCAGCAGTCGGGAGGGAGGTCAGCCCCAGCATTTT.

CDR3 region: CASSWGQGDTEAFF. The CDR3 DNA reads as TGTGCCAGCAGCTGGGGACAAGGGGACACTGAAGCTTTCTTT. V is TRBV5-4 and J is TRBJ1-1; weak D call: TRBD1 (6 bases). The length of the CDR3 is 14 residues. Germline V gene data show CDR1 as SGHNT and CDR2 as YYREEE (reference sequence). The V end was cut by 3 bases, the J end by 3 bases, with 12 bases between.

The chain joins TRBV5-5 to TRBJ2-1; maybe TRBD2 (5 bases). In germline, CDR1 is SGHKS, CDR2 YYEKEE (reference sequence). Trimming pared 1 base from V and 6 bases from J, leaving 11 bases between. This CDR3 spans 14 amino acids. DNA of the CDR3: TGTGCCAGCAGCTTGACTGGGAGCTTCAATGAGCAGTTCTTC. It yields the protein CASSLTGSFNEQFF.

This chain links TRBV24-1 with TRBJ2-1; 16 bases are a match to TRBD2. Germline CDR1 and CDR2: KGHDR and SFDVKD. This CDR3 spans 14 amino acids. The junction had 3 bases not matched to a gene; V was cut back by 9 bases and J by 8 bases. CDR3 nucleotide sequence: TGTGCCACCGGGACTAGCGGGAGGGAGTATGAGCAGTTCTTC. Translating it yields CATGTSGREYEQFF.

V and J are TRBV19 and TRBJ1-5, with 7 positions matching TRBD1. This CDR3 spans 15 amino acids. CDR1 LNHDA and CDR2 SQIVND come from the germline V gene (reference sequence). J gave up 4 bases and V 6 bases, and 9 bases lay outside the gene matches. The CDR3 loop is CASSLFRDRNQPQHF. The CDR3 nucleotides are TGTGCCAGTAGCTTATTCCGGGACAGAAATCAGCCCCAGCATTTT.

This rearrangement joins TRBV7-6 to TRBJ2-1, with 14 bases matching TRBD2. The V and J ends lost 1 base and 9 bases, in that order; junction bases with no gene match: 8. The CDR3 has 17 residues. Germline assignment: CDR1 SGHVS and CDR2 FNYEAQ. CDR3 protein: CASSLGAGGLAGAEQFF. Here the CDR3 DNA reads TGTGCCAGCAGCTTAGGAGCTGGGGGACTAGCGGGAGCTGAGCAGTTCTTC.

The chain couples TRBV5-6 to TRBJ2-1; D is uncertain. V lost 1 base and J lost 5, with 16 bases in between. Germline-derived CDR1 and CDR2 are SGHDT and YYEEEE. The CDR3 loop spans 16 amino acids. The CDR3 nucleotides are TGTGCCAGCAGCTTGACTAAACTGGCAGCCCACAATGAGCAGTTCTTC. It yields the protein CASSLTKLAAHNEQFF.

With respect to this clone: The same CDR3 also results from other DNA sequences found in this sample. The V and J genes are TRBV5-1 and TRBJ2-7; D remains ambiguous. V was clipped by 0 bases and J by 6 bases, with 4 bases between them. Germline CDR1 SGHRS, CDR2 YFSETQ. This CDR3 is built from 11 residues. The CDR3 nucleotides are TGCGCCAGCAGCTTGGCCGGCGAGCAGTACTTC. Residues: CASSLAGEQYF. The full variable domain, with the rest looked up from reference TRBV5-1 and TRBJ2-7, is KAGVTQTPRYLIKTRGQQVTLSCSPISGHRSVSWYQQTPGQGLQFLFEYFSETQRNKGNFPGRFSGRQFSNSRSEMNVSTLELGDSALYLCASSLAGEQYFGPGTRLTVT.

The rearrangement joins TRBV4-1 to TRBJ1-3, with D maybe TRBD1 (5 bases). Germline CDR1 MGHRA, CDR2 YSYEKL. Trimming stripped 4 bases from V and 0 bases from J, with 10 bases between. The CDR3 loop spans 15 amino acids. CDR3 loop: CASSLQGSSGNTIYF. The CDR3, as DNA: TGCGCCAGCAGCCTCCAGGGCAGCTCTGGAAACACCATATATTTT.

The chain joins TRBV15 to TRBJ1-5; D is ambiguous. From germline, CDR1 is LNHNV and CDR2 YYDKDF (reference sequence). V was cut by 2 bases and J by 4 bases, with 6 bases left in between. This CDR3 is 13 amino acids long. CDR3 residues: CATSRQVNQPQHF. CDR3 in DNA: TGTGCCACCAGCAGACAGGTGAATCAGCCCCAGCATTTT.

This clone was observed once. Written as DNA, the CDR3 is TGTGCCAGTAGTACCCTCGGACAGGGATTGAACACTGAAGCTTTCTTT. Translated: CASSTLGQGLNTEAFF. The V and J genes are TRBV19 and TRBJ1-1; 8 nucleotides match TRBD1. Germline V gene lookup returns CDR1 LNHDA and CDR2 SQIVND (reference sequence). Trimming took 4 bases from V and 0 from J; bases not matched to a gene: 7. The CDR3 sequence is 16 residues long. Combining the CDR3 with reference TRBV19 and TRBJ1-1 gives the whole variable domain DGGITQSPKYLFRKEGQNVTLSCEQNLNHDAMYWYRQDPGQGLRLIYYSQIVNDFQKGDIAEGYSVSREKKESFPLTVTSAQKNPTAFYLCASSTLGQGLNTEAFFGQGTRLTVV.

This chain joins TRBV6-2 or TRBV6-3 and TRBJ1-6; 9 bases agree with TRBD1. V was pared by 2 bases and J by 8 bases, with 4 bases of the junction left unmatched. CDR1 and CDR2 from the germline V gene are MNHEY and SVGEGT. This CDR3 contains 15 residues. The CDR3 sequence: CASSYRDREYSPLHF. The CDR3 DNA sequence: TGTGCCAGCAGTTACCGGGACAGGGAGTATTCACCCCTCCACTTT.

V is TRBV7-9 and J is TRBJ2-2; D possibly corresponds to TRBD1 (6 bases). In germline, CDR1 is SEHNR, CDR2 FQNEAQ (reference sequence). V lost 4 bases and J 2 bases, leaving 17 bases between the germline ends. The CDR3 is 17 amino acids. The CDR3 is CASSSPGQNKNTGELFF. DNA of the CDR3: TGTGCCAGCAGCTCCCCCGGACAGAACAAAAACACCGGGGAGCTGTTTTTT. The full variable domain, completed using reference TRBV7-9 and TRBJ2-2, is DTGVSQNPRHKITKRGQNVTFRCDPISEHNRLYWYRQTLGQGPEFLTYFQNEAQLEKSRLLSDRFSAERPKGSFSTLEIQRTEQGDSAMYLCASSSPGQNKNTGELFFGEGSRLTVL.

The V call is TRBV5-1, the J call TRBJ2-7; 8 nucleotides line up with TRBD2. The germline V gene encodes CDR1 SGHRS and CDR2 YFSETQ. The CDR3 runs 15 residues. Trimming cost V 2 bases and J 2 bases; bases outside gene matches: 6. As DNA, the CDR3 is TGCGCCAGCAGCTTAGGCGGGACTAGGCCCTACGAGCAGTACTTC. As protein: CASSLGGTRPYEQYF. Using reference TRBV5-1 and TRBJ2-7 for the parts outside the CDR3, the full variable domain is KAGVTQTPRYLIKTRGQQVTLSCSPISGHRSVSWYQQTPGQGLQFLFEYFSETQRNKGNFPGRFSGRQFSNSRSEMNVSTLELGDSALYLCASSLGGTRPYEQYFGPGTRLTVT.